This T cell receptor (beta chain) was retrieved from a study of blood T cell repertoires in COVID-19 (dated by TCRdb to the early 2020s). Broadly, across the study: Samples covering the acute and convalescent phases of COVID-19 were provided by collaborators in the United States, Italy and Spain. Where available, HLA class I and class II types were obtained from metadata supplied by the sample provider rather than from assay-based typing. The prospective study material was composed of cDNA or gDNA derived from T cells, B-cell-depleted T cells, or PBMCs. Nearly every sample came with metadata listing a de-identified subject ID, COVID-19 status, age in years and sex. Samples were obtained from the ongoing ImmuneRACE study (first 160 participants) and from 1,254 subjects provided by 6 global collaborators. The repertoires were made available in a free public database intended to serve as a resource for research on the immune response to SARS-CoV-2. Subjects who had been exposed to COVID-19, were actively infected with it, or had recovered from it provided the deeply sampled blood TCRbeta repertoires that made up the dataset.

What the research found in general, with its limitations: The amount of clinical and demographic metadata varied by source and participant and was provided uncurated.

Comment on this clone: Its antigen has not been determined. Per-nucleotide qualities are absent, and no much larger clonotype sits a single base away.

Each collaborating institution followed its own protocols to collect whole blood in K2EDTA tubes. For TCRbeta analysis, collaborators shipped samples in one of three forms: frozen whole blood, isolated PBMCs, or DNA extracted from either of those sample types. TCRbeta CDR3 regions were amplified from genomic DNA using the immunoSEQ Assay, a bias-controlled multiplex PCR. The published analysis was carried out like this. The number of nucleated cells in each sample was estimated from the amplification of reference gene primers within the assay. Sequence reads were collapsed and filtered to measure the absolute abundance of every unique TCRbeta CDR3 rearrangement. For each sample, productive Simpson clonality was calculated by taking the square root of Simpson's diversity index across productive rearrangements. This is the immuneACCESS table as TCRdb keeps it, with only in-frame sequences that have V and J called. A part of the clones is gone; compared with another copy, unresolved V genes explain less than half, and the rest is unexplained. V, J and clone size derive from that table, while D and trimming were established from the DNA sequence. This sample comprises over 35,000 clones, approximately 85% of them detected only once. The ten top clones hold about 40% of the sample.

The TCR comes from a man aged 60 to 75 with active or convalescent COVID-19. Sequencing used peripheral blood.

The DNA sequence is given as TGTGCCACCAGCAGAGATTACGACAGGTCTGGGGCACCCCTCCACTTT. The resulting protein is CATSRDYDRSGAPLHF. The rearranged segments are TRBV15 and TRBJ1-6; D gene: possibly TRBD1, on 6 matching bases. The germline V gene (reference sequence) yields LNHNV for CDR1 and YYDKDF for CDR2. V and J are truncated by 0 bases and 11 bases respectively, leaving an intervening sequence of 17 bases. From its cysteine to its phenylalanine, the CDR3 spans 16 amino acids. The read is trimmed to its CDR3 DNA, 48 bases read in frame from base 1.